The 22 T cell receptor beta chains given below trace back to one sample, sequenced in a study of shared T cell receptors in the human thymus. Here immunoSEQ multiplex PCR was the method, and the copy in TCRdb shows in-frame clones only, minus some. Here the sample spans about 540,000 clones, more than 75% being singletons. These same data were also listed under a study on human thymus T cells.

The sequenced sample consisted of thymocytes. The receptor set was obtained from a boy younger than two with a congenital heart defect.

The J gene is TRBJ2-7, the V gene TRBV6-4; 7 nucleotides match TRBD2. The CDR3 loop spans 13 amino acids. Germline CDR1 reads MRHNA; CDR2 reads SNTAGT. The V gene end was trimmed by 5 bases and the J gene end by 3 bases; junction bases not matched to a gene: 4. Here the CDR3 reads CASSKSGGYEQYF. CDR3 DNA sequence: TGTGCCAGCAGTAAGTCGGGAGGCTACGAGCAGTACTTC.

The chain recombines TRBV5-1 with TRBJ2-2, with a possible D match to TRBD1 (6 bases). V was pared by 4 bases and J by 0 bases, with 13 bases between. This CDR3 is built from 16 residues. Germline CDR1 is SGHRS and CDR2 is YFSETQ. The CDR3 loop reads CASSPRQVANTGELFF. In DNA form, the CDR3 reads TGCGCCAGCAGCCCGCGACAGGTAGCGAACACCGGGGAGCTGTTTTTT.

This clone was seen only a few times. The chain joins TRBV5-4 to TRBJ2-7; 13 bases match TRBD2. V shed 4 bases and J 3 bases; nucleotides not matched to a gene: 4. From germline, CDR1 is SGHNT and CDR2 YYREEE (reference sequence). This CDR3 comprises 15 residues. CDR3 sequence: CASSPGTSGDYEQYF. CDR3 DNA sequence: TGTGCCAGCAGCCCAGGGACTAGCGGGGACTACGAGCAGTACTTC.

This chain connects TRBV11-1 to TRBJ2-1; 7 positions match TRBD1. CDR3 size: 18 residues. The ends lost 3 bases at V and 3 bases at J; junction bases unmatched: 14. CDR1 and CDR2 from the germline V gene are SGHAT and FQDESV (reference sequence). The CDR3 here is CASSFPFIRDSDYNEQFF. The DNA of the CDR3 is TGTGCCAGCAGCTTTCCGTTTATCCGGGACAGCGACTACAATGAGCAGTTCTTC.

This chain's CDR3 is CASSLALLAGAADTQYF. CDR3 nucleotides: TGTGCCAGCAGCTTAGCTTTACTAGCGGGAGCCGCAGATACGCAGTATTTT. The V and J genes are TRBV7-9 and TRBJ2-3, with 11 nucleotides matching TRBD2. Losses at the gene ends were 0 bases for V and 4 bases for J; bases not matched to a gene: 6. CDR1 and CDR2 (germline): SEHNR, FQNEAQ (reference sequence). The CDR3 sequence is 17 residues long.

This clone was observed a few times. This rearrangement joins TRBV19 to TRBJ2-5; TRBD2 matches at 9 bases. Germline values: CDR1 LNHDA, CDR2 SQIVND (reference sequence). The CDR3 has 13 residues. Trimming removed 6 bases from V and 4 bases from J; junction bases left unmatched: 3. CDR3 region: CASSRLAVETQYF. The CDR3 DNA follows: TGTGCCAGTAGCAGACTAGCGGTAGAGACCCAGTACTTC.

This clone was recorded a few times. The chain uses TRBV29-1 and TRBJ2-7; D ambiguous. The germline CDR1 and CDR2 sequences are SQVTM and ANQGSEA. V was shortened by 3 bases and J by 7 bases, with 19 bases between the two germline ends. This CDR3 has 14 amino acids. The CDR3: CSVELEGGLREQYF. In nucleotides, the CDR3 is TGCAGCGTTGAGTTGGAAGGCGGTCTACGGGAGCAGTACTTC.

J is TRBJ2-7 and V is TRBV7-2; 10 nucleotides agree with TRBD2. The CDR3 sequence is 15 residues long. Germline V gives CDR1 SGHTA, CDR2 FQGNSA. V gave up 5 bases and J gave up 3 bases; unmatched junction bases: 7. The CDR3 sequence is CASSNASGRVYEQYF. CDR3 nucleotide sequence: TGTGCCAGCAGCAACGCTAGCGGGAGAGTCTACGAGCAGTACTTC.

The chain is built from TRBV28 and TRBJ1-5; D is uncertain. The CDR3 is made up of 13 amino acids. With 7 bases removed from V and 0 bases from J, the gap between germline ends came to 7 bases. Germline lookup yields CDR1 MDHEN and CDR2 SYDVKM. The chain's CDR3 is CASKRSSNQPQHF. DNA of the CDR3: TGTGCCAGCAAAAGGAGTAGCAATCAGCCCCAGCATTTT. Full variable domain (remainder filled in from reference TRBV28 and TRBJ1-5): DVKVTQSSRYLVKRTGEKVFLECVQDMDHENMFWYRQDPGLGLRLIYFSYDVKMKEKGDIPEGYSVSREKKERFSLILESASTNQTSMYLCASKRSSNQPQHFGDGTRLSIL.

The CDR3 coding sequence is TGTGCCAGCAGTTCCCGGACTAGCGGGAGCTACGAGCAGTACTTC. This encodes CASSSRTSGSYEQYF. The chain couples TRBV6-5 to TRBJ2-7; 13 bases line up with TRBD2. Per germline, CDR1 MNHEY and CDR2 SVGAGI. The trim removed 4 bases at V and 3 bases at J, leaving 3 bases unmatched. This CDR3 has 15 residues.

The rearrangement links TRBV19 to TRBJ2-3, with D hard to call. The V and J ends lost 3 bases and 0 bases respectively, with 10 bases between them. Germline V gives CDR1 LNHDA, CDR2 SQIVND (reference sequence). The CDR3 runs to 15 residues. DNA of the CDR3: TGTGCCAGTAGTATCCCTTCTATAAGCACAGATACGCAGTATTTT. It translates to CASSIPSISTDTQYF.

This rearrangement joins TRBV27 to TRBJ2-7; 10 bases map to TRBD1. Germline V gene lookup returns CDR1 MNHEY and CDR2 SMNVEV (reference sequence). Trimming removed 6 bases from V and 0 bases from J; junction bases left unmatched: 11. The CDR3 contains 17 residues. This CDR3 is CASRPRDRGPISYEQYF. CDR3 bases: TGTGCCAGCAGACCCAGGGACAGGGGTCCGATCTCCTACGAGCAGTACTTC.

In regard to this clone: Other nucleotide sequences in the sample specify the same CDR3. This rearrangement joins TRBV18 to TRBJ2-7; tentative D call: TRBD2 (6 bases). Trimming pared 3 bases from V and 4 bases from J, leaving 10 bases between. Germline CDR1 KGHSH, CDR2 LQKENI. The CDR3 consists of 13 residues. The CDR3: CASSPGRGYEQYF. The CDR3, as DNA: TGTGCCAGCTCACCGGGTCGGGGGTACGAGCAGTACTTC.

CDR3 in amino acids: CSVDRGDTDTQYF. DNA of the CDR3: TGCAGCGTTGACAGGGGAGACACAGATACGCAGTATTTT. J is TRBJ2-3 and V is TRBV29-1, with a weak D call TRBD1 (6 bases). From germline, CDR1 is SQVTM and CDR2 ANQGSEA. The CDR3 extends over 13 amino acids. V was pared by 3 bases and J by 2 bases, with 9 bases between.

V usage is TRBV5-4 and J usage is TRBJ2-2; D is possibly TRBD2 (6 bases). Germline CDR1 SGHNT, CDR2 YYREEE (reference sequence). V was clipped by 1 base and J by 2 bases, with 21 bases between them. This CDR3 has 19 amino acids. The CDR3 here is CASSLFTGEENLNTGELFF. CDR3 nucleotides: TGTGCCAGCAGCTTGTTTACGGGGGAGGAAAATTTAAACACCGGGGAGCTGTTTTTT. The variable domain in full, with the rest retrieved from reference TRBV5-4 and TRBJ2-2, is ETGVTQSPTHLIKTRGQQVTLRCSSQSGHNTVSWYQQALGQGPQFIFQYYREEENGRGNFPPRFSGLQFPNYSSELNVNALELDDSALYLCASSLFTGEENLNTGELFFGEGSRLTVL.

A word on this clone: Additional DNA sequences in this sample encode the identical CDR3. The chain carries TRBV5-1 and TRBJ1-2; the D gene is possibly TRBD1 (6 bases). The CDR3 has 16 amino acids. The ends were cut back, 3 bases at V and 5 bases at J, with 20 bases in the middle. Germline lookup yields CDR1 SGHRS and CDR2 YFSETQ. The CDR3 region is CASSSKDSRGGYGYTF. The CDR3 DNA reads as TGCGCCAGCAGCTCCAAGGACAGCCGCGGGGGGTATGGCTACACCTTC.

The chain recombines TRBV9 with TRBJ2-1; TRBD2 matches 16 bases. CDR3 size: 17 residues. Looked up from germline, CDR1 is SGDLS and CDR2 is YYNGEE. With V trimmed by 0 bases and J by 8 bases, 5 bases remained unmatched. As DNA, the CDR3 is TGTGCCAGCAGCGTAGGCCCGGGACTAGCGGGGGGGTATGAGCAGTTCTTC. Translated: CASSVGPGLAGGYEQFF. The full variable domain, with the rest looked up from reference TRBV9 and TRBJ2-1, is DSGVTQTPKHLITATGQRVTLRCSPRSGDLSVYWYQQSLDQGLQFLIQYYNGEERAKGNILERFSAQQFPDLHSELNLSSLELGDSALYFCASSVGPGLAGGYEQFFGPGTRLTVL.

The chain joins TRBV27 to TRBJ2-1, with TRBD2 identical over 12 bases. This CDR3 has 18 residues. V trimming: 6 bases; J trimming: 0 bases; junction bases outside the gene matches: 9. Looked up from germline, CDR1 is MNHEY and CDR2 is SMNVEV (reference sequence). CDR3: CASSRTSGVPSSYNEQFF. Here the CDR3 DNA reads TGTGCCAGCAGCCGGACTAGCGGGGTACCGAGCTCCTACAATGAGCAGTTCTTC.

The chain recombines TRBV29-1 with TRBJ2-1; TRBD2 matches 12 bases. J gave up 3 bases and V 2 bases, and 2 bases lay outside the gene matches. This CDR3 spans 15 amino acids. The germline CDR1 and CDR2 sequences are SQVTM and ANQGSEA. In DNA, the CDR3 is TGCAGCGTTGAACTAGCGGGAGGGGTCTACAATGAGCAGTTCTTC. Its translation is CSVELAGGVYNEQFF.

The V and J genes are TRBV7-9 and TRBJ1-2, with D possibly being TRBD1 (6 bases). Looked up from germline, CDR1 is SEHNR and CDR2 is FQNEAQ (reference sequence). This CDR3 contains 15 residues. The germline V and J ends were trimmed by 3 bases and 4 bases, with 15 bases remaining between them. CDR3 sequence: CASSLAVGGGYGYTF. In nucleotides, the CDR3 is TGTGCCAGCAGCTTGGCCGTTGGGGGCGGCTATGGCTACACCTTC.

The CDR3 loop is CASSFGLAGNEQYF. Written as DNA, the CDR3 is TGTGCCAGCAGCTTCGGACTAGCGGGAAACGAGCAGTACTTC. V usage is TRBV11-3 and J usage is TRBJ2-7; 12 bases fit TRBD2. This CDR3 is built from 14 residues. The germline gives CDR1 SGHNT, CDR2 YENEEA. The J segment lost 5 bases and the V segment lost 3 bases, leaving 2 bases of the junction unmatched.

The CDR3 region has the DNA TGTGCCTGGAGTGTTTGTTCTAGCGGCGAGACCCAGTACTTC. Translation: CAWSVCSSGETQYF. The rearrangement joins TRBV30 to TRBJ2-5, with TRBD2 identical over 7 bases. The CDR3 covers 14 residues. CDR1 is GTSNPN, CDR2 SVGIG, per germline (reference sequence). V shed 0 bases, J shed 5 bases, and the junction held 6 bases outside the gene matches. Full variable domain (rest looked up from reference TRBV30 and TRBJ2-5): SQTIHQWPATLVQPVGSPLSLECTVEGTSNPNLYWYRQAAGRGLQLLFYSVGIGQISSEVPQNLSASRPQDRQFILSSKKLLLSDSGFYLCAWSVCSSGETQYFGPGTRLLVL.